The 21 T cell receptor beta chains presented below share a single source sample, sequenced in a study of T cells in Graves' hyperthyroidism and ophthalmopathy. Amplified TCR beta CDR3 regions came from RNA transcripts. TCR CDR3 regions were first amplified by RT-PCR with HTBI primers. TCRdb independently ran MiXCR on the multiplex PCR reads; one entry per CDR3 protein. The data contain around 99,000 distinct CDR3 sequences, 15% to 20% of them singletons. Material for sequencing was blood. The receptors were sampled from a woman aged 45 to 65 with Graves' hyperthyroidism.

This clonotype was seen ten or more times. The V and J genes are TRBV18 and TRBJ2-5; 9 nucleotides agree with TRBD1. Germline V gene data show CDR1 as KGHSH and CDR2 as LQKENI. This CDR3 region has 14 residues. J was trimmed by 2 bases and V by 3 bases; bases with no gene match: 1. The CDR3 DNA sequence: TGTGCCAGCTCACCGGGACAGGGTCAAGAGACCCAGTACTTC. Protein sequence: CASSPGQGQETQYF.

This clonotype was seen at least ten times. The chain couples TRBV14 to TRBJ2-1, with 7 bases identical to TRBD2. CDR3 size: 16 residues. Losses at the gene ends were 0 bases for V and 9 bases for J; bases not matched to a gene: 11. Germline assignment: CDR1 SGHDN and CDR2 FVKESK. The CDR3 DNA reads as TGTGCCAGCAGCCAAGATTCCCAGCGGGACCACCTTGAGCAGTTCTTC. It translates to CASSQDSQRDHLEQFF.

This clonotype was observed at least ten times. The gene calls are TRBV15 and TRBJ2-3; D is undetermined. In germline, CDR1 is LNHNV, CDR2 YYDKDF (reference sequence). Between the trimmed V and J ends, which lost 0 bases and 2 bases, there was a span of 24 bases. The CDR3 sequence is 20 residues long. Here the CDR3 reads CATSRDYKNSLLSLTDTQYF. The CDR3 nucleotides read TGTGCCACCAGCAGAGATTATAAAAACAGCCTCCTTTCCCTCACAGATACGCAGTATTTT.

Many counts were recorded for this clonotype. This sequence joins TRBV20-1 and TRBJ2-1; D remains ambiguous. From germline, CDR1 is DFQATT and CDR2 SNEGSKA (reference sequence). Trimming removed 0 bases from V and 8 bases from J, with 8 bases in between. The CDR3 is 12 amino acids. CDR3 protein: CSAREARHEQFF. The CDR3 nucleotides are TGCAGTGCTAGAGAGGCCCGTCATGAGCAGTTCTTC.

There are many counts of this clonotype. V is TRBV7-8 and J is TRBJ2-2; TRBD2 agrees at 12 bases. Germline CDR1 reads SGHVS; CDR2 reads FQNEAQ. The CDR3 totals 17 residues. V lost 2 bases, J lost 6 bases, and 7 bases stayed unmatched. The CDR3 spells CASSLSTSGRLAGELFF. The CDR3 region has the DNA TGTGCCAGCAGCTTATCAACTAGCGGGAGGTTGGCCGGGGAGCTGTTTTTT.

CDR3 bases: TGTGCCAGCAGCTCCCGACAGGCGGGGACTGAAGCTTTCTTT. This translates into CASSSRQAGTEAFF. This rearrangement joins TRBV7-9 to TRBJ1-1; a possible D gene is TRBD1 (6 bases). The CDR3 is made up of 14 amino acids. V lost 4 bases and J lost 5, with 14 bases in between. Germline V gene lookup returns CDR1 SEHNR and CDR2 FQNEAQ (reference sequence).

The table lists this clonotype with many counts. CDR3 residues: CASSVRQALAGELFF. The CDR3 DNA reads TGTGCCAGCAGTGTCCGACAGGCTTTGGCCGGGGAGCTGTTTTTT. The chain recombines TRBV27 with TRBJ2-2, with a tentative D call TRBD1 (6 bases). The germline CDR1 and CDR2 sequences are MNHEY and SMNVEV (reference sequence). Deletions cut 5 bases from V and 6 bases from J, with 16 bases between. The CDR3 totals 15 residues.

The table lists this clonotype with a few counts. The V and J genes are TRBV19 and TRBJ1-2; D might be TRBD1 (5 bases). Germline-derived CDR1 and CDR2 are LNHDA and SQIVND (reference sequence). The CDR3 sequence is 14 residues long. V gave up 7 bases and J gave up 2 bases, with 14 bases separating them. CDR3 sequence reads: CASIGGTPNYGYTF. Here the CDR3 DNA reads TGTGCCAGTATAGGAGGGACTCCGAACTATGGCTACACCTTC. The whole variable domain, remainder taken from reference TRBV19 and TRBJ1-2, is DGGITQSPKYLFRKEGQNVTLSCEQNLNHDAMYWYRQDPGQGLRLIYYSQIVNDFQKGDIAEGYSVSREKKESFPLTVTSAQKNPTAFYLCASIGGTPNYGYTFGSGTRLTVV.

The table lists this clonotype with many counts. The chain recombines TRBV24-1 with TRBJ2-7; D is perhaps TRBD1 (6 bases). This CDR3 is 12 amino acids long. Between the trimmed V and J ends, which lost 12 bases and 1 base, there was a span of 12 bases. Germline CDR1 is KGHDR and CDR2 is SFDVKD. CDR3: CAAGDGSYEQYF. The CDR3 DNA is TGTGCCGCAGGGGACGGATCCTACGAGCAGTACTTC.

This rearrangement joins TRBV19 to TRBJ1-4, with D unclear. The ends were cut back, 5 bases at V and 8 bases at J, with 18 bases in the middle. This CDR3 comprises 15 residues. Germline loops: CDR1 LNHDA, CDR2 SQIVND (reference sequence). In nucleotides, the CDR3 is TGTGCCAGTAGTTTCGGACTCATCACAAGCGAAAAACTGTTTTTT. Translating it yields CASSFGLITSEKLFF.

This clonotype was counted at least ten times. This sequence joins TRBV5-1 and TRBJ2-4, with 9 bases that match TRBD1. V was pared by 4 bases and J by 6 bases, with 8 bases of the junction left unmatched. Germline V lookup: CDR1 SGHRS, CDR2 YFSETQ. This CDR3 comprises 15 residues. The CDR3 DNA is TGCGCCAGCAGCAACCTACAGGGGGCTAGAAACATTCAGTACTTC. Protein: CASSNLQGARNIQYF.

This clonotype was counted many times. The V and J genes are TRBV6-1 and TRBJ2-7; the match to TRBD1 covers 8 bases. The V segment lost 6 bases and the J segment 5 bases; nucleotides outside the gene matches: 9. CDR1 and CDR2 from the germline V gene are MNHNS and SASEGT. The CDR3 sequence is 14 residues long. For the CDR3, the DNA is TGTGCCAGCAGGGAGCGGACAGGGAGGCACGAGCAGTACTTC. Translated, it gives CASRERTGRHEQYF.

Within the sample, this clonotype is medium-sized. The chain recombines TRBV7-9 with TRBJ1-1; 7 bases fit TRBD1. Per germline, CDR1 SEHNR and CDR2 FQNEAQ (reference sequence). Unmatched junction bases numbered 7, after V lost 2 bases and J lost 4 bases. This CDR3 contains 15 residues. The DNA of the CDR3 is TGTGCCAGCAGCTTAACCCGGACAGGAGGCACTGAAGCTTTCTTT. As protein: CASSLTRTGGTEAFF.

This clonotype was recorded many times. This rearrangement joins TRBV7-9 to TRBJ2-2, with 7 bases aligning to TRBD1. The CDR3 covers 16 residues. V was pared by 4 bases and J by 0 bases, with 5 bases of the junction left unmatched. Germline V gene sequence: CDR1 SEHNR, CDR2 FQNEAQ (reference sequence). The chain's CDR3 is CASSSTGIANTGELFF. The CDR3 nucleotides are TGTGCCAGCAGCTCGACAGGGATCGCGAACACCGGGGAGCTGTTTTTT.

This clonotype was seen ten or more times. This CDR3 reads CASSLGILRTLSNTGELFF. The CDR3, as DNA: TGCGCCAGCAGCTTGGGGATTCTTAGGACGCTCTCGAACACCGGGGAGCTGTTTTTT. The chain employs TRBV5-1 and TRBJ2-2; D gene unclear. The CDR3 contains 19 residues. Germline CDR1 is SGHRS and CDR2 is YFSETQ. V lost 0 bases and J lost 0, with 18 bases in between.

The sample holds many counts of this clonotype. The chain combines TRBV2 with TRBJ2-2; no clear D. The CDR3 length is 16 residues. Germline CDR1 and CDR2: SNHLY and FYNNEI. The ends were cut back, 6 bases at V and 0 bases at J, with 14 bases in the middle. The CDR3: CASRHRAPSNTGELFF. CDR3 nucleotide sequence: TGTGCCAGCAGACACAGAGCGCCTTCGAACACCGGGGAGCTGTTTTTT.

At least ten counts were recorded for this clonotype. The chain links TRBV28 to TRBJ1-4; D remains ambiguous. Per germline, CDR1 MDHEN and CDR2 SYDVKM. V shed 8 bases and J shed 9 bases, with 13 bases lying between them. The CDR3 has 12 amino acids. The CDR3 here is CASQPGRQKLFF. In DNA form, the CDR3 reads TGTGCCAGCCAACCGGGTCGCCAAAAACTGTTTTTT.

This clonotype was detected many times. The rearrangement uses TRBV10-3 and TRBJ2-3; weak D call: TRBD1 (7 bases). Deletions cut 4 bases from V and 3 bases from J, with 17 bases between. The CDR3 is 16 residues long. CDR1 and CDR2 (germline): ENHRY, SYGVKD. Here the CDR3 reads CAISVLDREATDTQYF. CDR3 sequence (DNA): TGTGCCATCAGTGTTCTCGACAGGGAGGCTACAGATACGCAGTATTTT.

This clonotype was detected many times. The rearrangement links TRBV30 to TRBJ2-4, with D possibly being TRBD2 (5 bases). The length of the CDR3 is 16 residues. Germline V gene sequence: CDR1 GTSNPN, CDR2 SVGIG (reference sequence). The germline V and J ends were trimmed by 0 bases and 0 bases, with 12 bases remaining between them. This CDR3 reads CAWSVGGLLAKNIQYF. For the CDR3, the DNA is TGTGCCTGGAGTGTAGGTGGACTTCTAGCCAAAAACATTCAGTACTTC.

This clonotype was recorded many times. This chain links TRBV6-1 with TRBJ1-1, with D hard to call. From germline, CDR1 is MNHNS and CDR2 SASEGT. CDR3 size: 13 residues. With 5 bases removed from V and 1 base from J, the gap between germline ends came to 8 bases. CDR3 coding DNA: TGTGCCAGCAGTAACGGACCGAACACTGAAGCTTTCTTT. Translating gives CASSNGPNTEAFF.

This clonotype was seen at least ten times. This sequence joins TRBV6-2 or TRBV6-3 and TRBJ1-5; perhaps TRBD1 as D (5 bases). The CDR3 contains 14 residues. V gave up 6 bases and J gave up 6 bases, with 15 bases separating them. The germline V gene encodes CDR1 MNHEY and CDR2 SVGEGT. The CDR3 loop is CASRRSGLGQPQHF. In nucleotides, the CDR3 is TGTGCCAGCAGGAGGTCGGGGCTGGGTCAGCCCCAGCATTTT.